A selection of T cell receptor beta chains follows, all from one sample in a study of T cell repertoires in cytomegalovirus infection. Via MiXCR, TCRdb re-called the reads, giving one row per CDR3 protein. The sample includes 400,000 or so distinct CDR3 sequences, approximately 32% of them seen just once. Sequenced: PBMCs. Receptors were obtained from a human donor in good health (CMV status not recorded). Some clones in this sample may be carry-over from other donors' samples. CDR3s include the opening cysteine and the closing phenylalanine or tryptophan. A D gene is named only where the DNA matches it firmly. Clone size is not always given. Where it is, it says once, few, many or a class for expanded clones.

>TRBV18|NA|TRBJ1-3|NA
TGTGCCAGCTCATCAAACCAGGACCTCTCTGGAAACACCATATATTTT
CASSSNQDLSGNTIYF
>TRBV7-2|many|TRBJ2-7|TRBD2
TGTGCCAGCAGCTTAATGGCGGGGGACTCCTACGAGCAGTACTTC
CASSLMAGDSYEQYF
>TRBV7-2|many|TRBJ2-2|NA
TGTGCCAGCAGCTTAGCACTAGGCAGGGCCGGGGAGCTGTTTTTT
CASSLALGRAGELFF
>TRBV7-2|NA|TRBJ2-1|TRBD1
TGTGCCAGCAGTCGGGACAGGGGGCTGCTTAATGAGCAGTTCTTC
CASSRDRGLLNEQFF
>TRBV7-9|many|TRBJ1-5|TRBD1
TGTGCCAGCAGCTTGGGACAGACCGATCAGCCCCAGCATTTT
CASSLGQTDQPQHF
>TRBV7-9|many|TRBJ1-3|NA
TGTGCCAGCAGTACCTCCGGCGAAGGAAACACCATATATTTT
CASSTSGEGNTIYF
>TRBV9|NA|TRBJ2-4|NA
TGTGCCAGCAGCGTAGGGAATGGGGCAGGGTGGTTCGGAACGGCCAAAAACATTCAGTACTTC
CASSVGNGAGWFGTAKNIQYF
>TRBV28|few|TRBJ1-1|NA
TGTGCCAGCAGTCCCAGGGTCGTAAACACTGAAGCTTTCTTT
CASSPRVVNTEAFF
>TRBV5-6|NA|TRBJ1-1|NA
TGTGCCAGCAGCCTAGGCGGCTGGTCTTTCTTT
CASSLGGWSFF
>TRBV6-2/TRBV6-3|few|TRBJ1-1|NA
TGTGCCAGCAGTTACGGACAGGAAGCTTTCTTT
CASSYGQEAFF
>TRBV2|NA|TRBJ2-5|TRBD2
TGTGCCAGCAGTGAGCGACTAGCGGGGAGTCAAGAGACCCAGTACTTC
CASSERLAGSQETQYF
>TRBV4-1|NA|TRBJ2-3|NA
TGCGCCAGCAGCCAAGGCGTGGGGCGCACAGATACGCAGTATTTT
CASSQGVGRTDTQYF
>TRBV6-1|few|TRBJ2-2|TRBD2
TGTGCCAGCAGGACTCTGGGGGGGAAGGGGACCGGGGAGCTGTTTTTT
CASRTLGGKGTGELFF
>TRBV7-8|many|TRBJ1-5|TRBD1
TGTGCCAGCAGCTTACAGGGGGCTTGGAATCAGCCCCAGCATTTT
CASSLQGAWNQPQHF
>TRBV19|few|TRBJ2-4|NA
TGTGCCAGTAGTATCGGACAGATCAAAAACATTCAGTACTTC
CASSIGQIKNIQYF
>TRBV20-1|NA|TRBJ2-3|NA
TGCAGTGCTAGAGAAGCGGCGGGGGCCCGCACAGATACGCAGTATTTT
CSAREAAGARTDTQYF
>TRBV7-6|many|TRBJ2-1|TRBD1
TGTGCCAGCAGCTCACAATATAGGGGGCGGCAGTTCTTC
CASSSQYRGRQFF
>TRBV7-2|many|TRBJ2-5|NA
TGTGCCAGCAGCTTTAAAGAGACCCAGTACTTC
CASSFKETQYF
>TRBV27|NA|TRBJ2-3|NA
TGTGCCAGCACCCTCTGGGCGGGGAGCACAGATACGCAGTATTTT
CASTLWAGSTDTQYF
>TRBV7-8|many|TRBJ1-2|NA
TGTGCCAGCAGCCGGGACATTAACTATGGCTACACCTTC
CASSRDINYGYTF
>TRBV7-9|many|TRBJ2-6|NA
TGTGCCAGCAGTGGGGTGATTGGGGCCAACGTCCTGACTTTC
CASSGVIGANVLTF
>TRBV7-2|NA|TRBJ2-4|NA
TGTGCCAGAAGCTTAGGGGGATCAGGGCCCAAAAACATTCAGTACTTC
CARSLGGSGPKNIQYF
>TRBV5-1|NA|TRBJ1-5|NA
TGCTCCAGCAGAACCGGGACATGGAGCAATCAGCCCCAGCATTTT
CSSRTGTWSNQPQHF